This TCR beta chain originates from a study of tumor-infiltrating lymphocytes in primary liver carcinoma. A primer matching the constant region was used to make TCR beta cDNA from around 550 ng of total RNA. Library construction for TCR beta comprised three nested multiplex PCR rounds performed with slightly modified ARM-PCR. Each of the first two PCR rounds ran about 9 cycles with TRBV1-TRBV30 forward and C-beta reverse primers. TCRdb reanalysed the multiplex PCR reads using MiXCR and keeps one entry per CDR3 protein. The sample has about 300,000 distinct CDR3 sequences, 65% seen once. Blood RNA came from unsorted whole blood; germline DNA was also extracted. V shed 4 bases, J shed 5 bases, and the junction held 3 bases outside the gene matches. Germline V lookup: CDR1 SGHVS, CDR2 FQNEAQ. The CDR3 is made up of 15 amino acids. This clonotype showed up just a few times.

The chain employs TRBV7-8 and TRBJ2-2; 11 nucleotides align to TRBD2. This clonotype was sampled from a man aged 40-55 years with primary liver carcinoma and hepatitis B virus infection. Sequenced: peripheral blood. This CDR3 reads CASSSLAGGTGELFF. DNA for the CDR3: TGTGCCAGCAGCTCCCTAGCGGGGGGAACCGGGGAGCTGTTTTTT.